The 5 T cell receptor beta chains reported below all come from one sample, sequenced in a study of CD8+CD57+ T cells in acquired aplastic anemia. Genomic DNA templated the TCR beta VDJ and CDR3 profiling. TCRdb re-called the reads with MiXCR, one entry per CDR3 protein. This table holds some 220,000 distinct CDR3 sequences, 30% to 40% found once. Sequenced: sorted CD4+, CD8+, or CD8+CD57+ T cells (not recorded which) from PBMCs. The receptors derive from a human donor in good health, serving as a control.

This chain uses TRBV9 with TRBJ2-7; TRBD2 matches 7 bases. Germline CDR1 is SGDLS and CDR2 is YYNGEE. CDR3 size: 15 residues. With 4 bases clipped from V and 0 bases from J, the junction kept 7 bases outside the gene matches. CDR3 loop: CASSQGGADSYEQYF. In nucleotides, the CDR3 is TGTGCCAGCAGCCAGGGAGGGGCCGACTCCTACGAGCAGTACTTC.

J is TRBJ1-1 and V is TRBV7-3; 9 nucleotides match TRBD1. This CDR3 spans 16 amino acids. Germline lookup yields CDR1 SGHTA and CDR2 FQGTGA. Trimming took 4 bases from V and 6 from J; bases not matched to a gene: 12. The CDR3 loop is CASSSHPGQGFPEAFF. The CDR3 DNA reads as TGTGCCAGCAGCTCACATCCGGGACAGGGTTTTCCTGAAGCTTTCTTT.

On this clonotype: A much more abundant neighbour one base away suggests this may be a read error. The chain combines TRBV2 with TRBJ2-7; 14 positions match TRBD2. This CDR3 is built from 14 residues. Germline V lookup: CDR1 SNHLY, CDR2 FYNNEI. With V trimmed by 6 bases and J by 7 bases, 5 bases remained unmatched. The CDR3 sequence: CASRGLAGVGEQYF. CDR3 in DNA: TGTGCCAGCAGGGGACTAGCGGGAGTGGGGGAGCAGTACTTC.

This clonotype was seen ten or more times. The CDR3 spells CSASRDNMNTEAFF. Written as DNA, the CDR3 is TGCAGTGCTAGTAGGGACAACATGAACACTGAAGCTTTCTTT. The chain carries TRBV20-1 and TRBJ1-1, with TRBD1 as a possible D gene (6 bases). The germline V gene has CDR1 DFQATT and CDR2 SNEGSKA (reference sequence). V lost 3 bases and J 0 bases, leaving 11 bases between the germline ends. The CDR3 loop spans 14 amino acids.

This clonotype was observed many times. The chain is built from TRBV20-1 and TRBJ2-1, with D possibly TRBD2 on 6 matching bases. Deletions cut 3 bases from V and 5 bases from J, with 14 bases between. CDR3 length: 14 amino acids. The germline gives CDR1 DFQATT, CDR2 SNEGSKA (reference sequence). Here the CDR3 DNA reads TGCAGTGCTAGCGGAGGGAAGTCCAACAATGAGCAGTTCTTC. Its protein product is CSASGGKSNNEQFF.